Sequencing of this T cell receptor beta chain was carried out in a study of blood T cells in healthy people across ages. Study observations and caveats: In long-lived donors, naive CD4+ cell counts and diversity exceeded those of aged donors. A strong correlation was found between TCR beta diversity and the percentage of naive T cells.

V was cut by 1 base and J by 4 bases, with 11 bases left in between. CDR3 size: 15 residues. Germline V CDR1 and CDR2: SGHTA, FQGNSA. Then a second PCR, running about 7 to 11 cycles, was carried out with a sample-barcoded 5' primer and a J-beta primer mix. TCRdb re-called the 5' RACE reads through MiXCR, storing one row per CDR3 protein. Of around 620,000 distinct CDR3 sequences in the sample, 27% were seen once. A few counts support this clonotype. The antigen is not known. Material for sequencing was blood. This clonotype was sampled from a woman in her 70s in good health. The rearrangement uses TRBV7-2 and TRBJ1-5; D possibly corresponds to TRBD1 (6 bases). CDR3 sequence reads: CASSLGGRDNQPQHF. The DNA for the CDR3 is TGTGCCAGCAGCTTAGGGGGGCGGGATAATCAGCCCCAGCATTTT.